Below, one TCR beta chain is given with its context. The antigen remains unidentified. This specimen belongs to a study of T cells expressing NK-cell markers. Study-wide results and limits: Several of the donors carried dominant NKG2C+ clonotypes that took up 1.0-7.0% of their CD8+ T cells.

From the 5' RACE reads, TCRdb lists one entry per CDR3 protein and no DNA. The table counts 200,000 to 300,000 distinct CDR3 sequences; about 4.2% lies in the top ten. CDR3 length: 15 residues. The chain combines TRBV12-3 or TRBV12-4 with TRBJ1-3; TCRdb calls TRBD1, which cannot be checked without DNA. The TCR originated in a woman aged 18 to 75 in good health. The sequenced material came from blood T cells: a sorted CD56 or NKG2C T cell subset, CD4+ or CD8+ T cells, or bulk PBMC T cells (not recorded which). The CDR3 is CASSGQGRGGNTIYF.